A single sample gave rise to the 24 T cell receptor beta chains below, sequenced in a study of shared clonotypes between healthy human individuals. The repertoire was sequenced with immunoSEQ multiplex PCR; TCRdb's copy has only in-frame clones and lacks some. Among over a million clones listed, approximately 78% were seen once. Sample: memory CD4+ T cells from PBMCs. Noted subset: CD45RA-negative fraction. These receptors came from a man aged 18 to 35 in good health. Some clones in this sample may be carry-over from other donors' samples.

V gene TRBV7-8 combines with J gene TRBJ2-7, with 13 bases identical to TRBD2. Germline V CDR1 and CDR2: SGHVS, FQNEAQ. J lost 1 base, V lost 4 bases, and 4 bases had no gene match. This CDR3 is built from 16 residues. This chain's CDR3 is CASSSGGLAGSYEQYF. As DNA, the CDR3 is TGTGCCAGCAGCTCAGGGGGACTAGCGGGGTCCTACGAGCAGTACTTC.

CDR3 coding DNA: TGTGCCAGCTCCGGGACAGGGGGATCCAACTACGAGCAGTACTTC. Translation: CASSGTGGSNYEQYF. The rearrangement links TRBV18 to TRBJ2-7, with 11 bases matching TRBD1. The trim removed 6 bases at V and 3 bases at J, leaving 7 bases unmatched. Per the germline V gene, CDR1 is KGHSH and CDR2 is LQKENI. The CDR3 has 15 amino acids.

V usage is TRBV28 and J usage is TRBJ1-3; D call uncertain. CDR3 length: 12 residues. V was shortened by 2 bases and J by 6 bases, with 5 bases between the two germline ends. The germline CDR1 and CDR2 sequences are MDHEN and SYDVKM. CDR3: CASSLNPNTIYF. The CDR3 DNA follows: TGTGCCAGCAGTTTAAATCCAAACACCATATATTTT.

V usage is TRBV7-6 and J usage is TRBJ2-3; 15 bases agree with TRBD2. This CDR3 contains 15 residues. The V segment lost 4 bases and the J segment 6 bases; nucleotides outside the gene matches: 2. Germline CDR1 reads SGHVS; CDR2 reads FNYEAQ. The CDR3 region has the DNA TGTGCCAGCAGCTCGGGACTAGCGGGAGGCGATACGCAGTATTTT. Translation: CASSSGLAGGDTQYF. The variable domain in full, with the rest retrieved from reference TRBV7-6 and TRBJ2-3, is GAGVSQSPRYKVTKRGQDVALRCDPISGHVSLYWYRQALGQGPEFLTYFNYEAQQDKSGLPNDRFSAERPEGSISTLTIQRTEQRDSAMYRCASSSGLAGGDTQYFGPGTRLTVL.

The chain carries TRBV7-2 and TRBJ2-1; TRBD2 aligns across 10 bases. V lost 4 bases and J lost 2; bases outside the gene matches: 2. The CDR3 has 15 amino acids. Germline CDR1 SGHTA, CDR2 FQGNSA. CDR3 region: CASSYLAGAYNEQFF. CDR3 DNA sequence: TGTGCCAGCAGCTACCTAGCGGGAGCCTACAATGAGCAGTTCTTC.

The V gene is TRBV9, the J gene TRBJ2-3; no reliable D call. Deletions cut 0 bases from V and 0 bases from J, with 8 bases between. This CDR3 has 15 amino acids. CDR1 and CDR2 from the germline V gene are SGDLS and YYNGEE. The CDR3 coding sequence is TGTGCCAGCAGCGTAGGATCCCTCAGCACAGATACGCAGTATTTT. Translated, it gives CASSVGSLSTDTQYF.

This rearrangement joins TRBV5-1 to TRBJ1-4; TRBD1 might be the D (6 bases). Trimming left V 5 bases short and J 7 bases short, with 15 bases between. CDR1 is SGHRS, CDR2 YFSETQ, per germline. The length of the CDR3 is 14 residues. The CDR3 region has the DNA TGCGCCAGCAGGGCGGGACATGCGGGTGAAAAACTGTTTTTT. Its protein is CASRAGHAGEKLFF.

The CDR3 sequence: CASRPLGGRGINEQFF. The DNA for the CDR3 is TGTGCCAGCAGACCTCTAGGGGGGAGGGGCATCAATGAGCAGTTCTTC. This chain uses TRBV11-2 with TRBJ2-1; D may be TRBD2 (7 bases). CDR3 length: 16 residues. From germline, CDR1 is SGHAT and CDR2 FQNNGV. V lost 6 bases and J 6 bases, leaving 21 bases between the germline ends. Variable domain in full (rest from reference TRBV11-2 and TRBJ2-1): EAGVAQSPRYKIIEKRQSVAFWCNPISGHATLYWYQQILGQGPKLLIQFQNNGVVDDSQLPKDRFSAERLKGVDSTLKIQPAKLEDSAVYLCASRPLGGRGINEQFFGPGTRLTVL.

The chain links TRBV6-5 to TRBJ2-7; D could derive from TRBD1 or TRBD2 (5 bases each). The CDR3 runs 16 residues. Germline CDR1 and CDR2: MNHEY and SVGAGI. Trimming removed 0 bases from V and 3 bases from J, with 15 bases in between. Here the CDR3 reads CASSYSIPGPSYEQYF. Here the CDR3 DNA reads TGTGCCAGCAGTTACTCGATCCCGGGACCCAGCTACGAGCAGTACTTC.

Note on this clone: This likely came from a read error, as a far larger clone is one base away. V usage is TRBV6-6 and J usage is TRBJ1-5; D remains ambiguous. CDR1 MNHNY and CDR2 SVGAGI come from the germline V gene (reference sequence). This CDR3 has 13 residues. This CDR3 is CASGQVSNQPQRF. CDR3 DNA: TGTGCCAGCGGGCAGGTTAGCAATCAGCCCCAGCGTTTT.

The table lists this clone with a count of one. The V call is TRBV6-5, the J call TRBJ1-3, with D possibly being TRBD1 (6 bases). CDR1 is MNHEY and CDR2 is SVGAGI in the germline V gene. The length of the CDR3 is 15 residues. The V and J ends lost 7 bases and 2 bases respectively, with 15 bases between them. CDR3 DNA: TGTGCCAGCAAGGGTCGGAACAGGGCTGGAAACACCATATATTTT. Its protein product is CASKGRNRAGNTIYF.

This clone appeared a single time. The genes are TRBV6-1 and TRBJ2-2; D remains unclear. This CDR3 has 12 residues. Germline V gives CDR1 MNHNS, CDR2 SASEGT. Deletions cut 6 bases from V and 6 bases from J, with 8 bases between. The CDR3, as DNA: TGTGCCAGCAGCTTTATCTCCGGGGAGCTGTTTTTT. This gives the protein CASSFISGELFF.

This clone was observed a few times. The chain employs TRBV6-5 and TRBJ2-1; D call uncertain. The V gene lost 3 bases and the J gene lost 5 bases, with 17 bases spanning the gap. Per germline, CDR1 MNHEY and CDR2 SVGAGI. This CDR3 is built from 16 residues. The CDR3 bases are TGTGCCAGCAGTTATATCCCGCAGGTGACAAACAATGAGCAGTTCTTC. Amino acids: CASSYIPQVTNNEQFF.

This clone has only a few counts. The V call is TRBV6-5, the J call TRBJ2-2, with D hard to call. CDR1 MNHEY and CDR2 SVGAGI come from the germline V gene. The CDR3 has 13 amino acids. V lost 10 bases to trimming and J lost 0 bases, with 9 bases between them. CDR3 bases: TGTGCCACGTGCCCCGCGAACACCGGGGAGCTGTTTTTT. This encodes CATCPANTGELFF.

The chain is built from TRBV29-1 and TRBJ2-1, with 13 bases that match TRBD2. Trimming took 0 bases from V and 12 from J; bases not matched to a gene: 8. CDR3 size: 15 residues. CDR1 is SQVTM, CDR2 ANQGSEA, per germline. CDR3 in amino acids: CSVEEGLAGPLRQFF. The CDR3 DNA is TGCAGCGTTGAAGAGGGACTAGCGGGGCCGCTTAGGCAGTTCTTC.

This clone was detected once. CDR3 loop: CSAFLGGETQYF. The CDR3 DNA follows: TGCAGCGCCTTTTTGGGCGGGGAGACCCAGTACTTC. The V gene is TRBV29-1, the J gene TRBJ2-5, with TRBD2 as a possible D gene (5 bases). Germline loops: CDR1 SQVTM, CDR2 ANQGSEA. Trimming removed 7 bases at V and 5 bases at J, with 14 bases between. CDR3 length: 12 residues.

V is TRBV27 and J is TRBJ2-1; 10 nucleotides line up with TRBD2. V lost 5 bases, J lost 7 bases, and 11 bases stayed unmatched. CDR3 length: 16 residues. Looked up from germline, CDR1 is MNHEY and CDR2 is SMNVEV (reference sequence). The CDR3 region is CASSATSGNHPNEQFF. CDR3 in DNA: TGTGCCAGCAGTGCCACTAGCGGGAACCACCCTAATGAGCAGTTCTTC.

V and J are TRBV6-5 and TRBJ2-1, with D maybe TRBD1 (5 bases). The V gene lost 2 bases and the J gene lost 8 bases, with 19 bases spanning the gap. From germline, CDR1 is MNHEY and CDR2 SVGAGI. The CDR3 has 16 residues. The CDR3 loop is CASSYKSQGITYEQFF. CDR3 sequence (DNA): TGTGCCAGCAGTTACAAGTCCCAGGGTATTACTTATGAGCAGTTCTTC.

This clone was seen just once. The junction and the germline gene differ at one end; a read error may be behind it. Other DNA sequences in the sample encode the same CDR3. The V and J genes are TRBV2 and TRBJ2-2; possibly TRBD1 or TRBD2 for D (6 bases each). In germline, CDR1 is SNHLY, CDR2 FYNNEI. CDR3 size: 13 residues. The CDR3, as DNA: TGTGCCAGCAGTGAAGAGACAGGAGGGGAGTTGTTTTTT. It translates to CASSEETGGELFF.

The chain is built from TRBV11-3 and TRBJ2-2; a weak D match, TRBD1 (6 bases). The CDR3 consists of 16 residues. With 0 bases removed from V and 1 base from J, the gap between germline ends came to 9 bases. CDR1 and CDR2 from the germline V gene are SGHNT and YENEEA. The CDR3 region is CASSLDRGQNTGELFF. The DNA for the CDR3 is TGTGCCAGCAGCTTAGATCGGGGACAGAACACCGGGGAGCTGTTTTTT.

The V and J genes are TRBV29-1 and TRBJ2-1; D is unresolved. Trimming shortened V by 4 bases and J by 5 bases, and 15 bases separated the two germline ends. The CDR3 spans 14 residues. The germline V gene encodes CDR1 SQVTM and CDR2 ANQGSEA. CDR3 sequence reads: CSVVRLLADNEQFF. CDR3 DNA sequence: TGCAGCGTTGTTAGACTCCTCGCTGACAATGAGCAGTTCTTC.

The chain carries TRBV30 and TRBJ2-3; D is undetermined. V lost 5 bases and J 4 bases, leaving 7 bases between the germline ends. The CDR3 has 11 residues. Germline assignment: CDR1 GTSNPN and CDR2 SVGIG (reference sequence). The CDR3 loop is CAWGTPDTQYF. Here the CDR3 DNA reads TGTGCCTGGGGTACCCCAGATACGCAGTATTTT.

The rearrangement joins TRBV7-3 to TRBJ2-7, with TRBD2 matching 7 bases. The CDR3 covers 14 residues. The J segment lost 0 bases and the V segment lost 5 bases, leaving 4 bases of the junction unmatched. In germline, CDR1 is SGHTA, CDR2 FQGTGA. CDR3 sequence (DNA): TGTGCCAGCAGCCCGGTAGCGGGCTCCTACGAGCAGTACTTC. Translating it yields CASSPVAGSYEQYF.

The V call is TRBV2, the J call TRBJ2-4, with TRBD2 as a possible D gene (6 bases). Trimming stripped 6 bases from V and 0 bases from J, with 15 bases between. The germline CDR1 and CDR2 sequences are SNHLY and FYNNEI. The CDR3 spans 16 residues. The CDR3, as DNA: TGTGCCAGCAGCGACGGACTATTACTAGCCAAAAACATTCAGTACTTC. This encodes CASSDGLLLAKNIQYF. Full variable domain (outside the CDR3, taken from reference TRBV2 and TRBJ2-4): EPEVTQTPSHQVTQMGQEVILRCVPISNHLYFYWYRQILGQKVEFLVSFYNNEISEKSEIFDDQFSVERPDGSNFTLKIRSTKLEDSAMYFCASSDGLLLAKNIQYFGAGTRLSVL.